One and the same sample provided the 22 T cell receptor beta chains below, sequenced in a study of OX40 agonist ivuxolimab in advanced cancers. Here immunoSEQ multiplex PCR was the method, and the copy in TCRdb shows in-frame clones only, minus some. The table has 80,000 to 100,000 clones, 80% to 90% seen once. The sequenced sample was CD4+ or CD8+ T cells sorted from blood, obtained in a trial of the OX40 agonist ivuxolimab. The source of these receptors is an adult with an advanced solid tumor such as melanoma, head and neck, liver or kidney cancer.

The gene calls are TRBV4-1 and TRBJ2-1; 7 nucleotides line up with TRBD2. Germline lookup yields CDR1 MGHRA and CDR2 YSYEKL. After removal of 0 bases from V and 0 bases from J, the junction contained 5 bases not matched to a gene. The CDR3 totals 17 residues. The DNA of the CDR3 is TGCGCCAGCAGCCAAGAAGCGGGGTCGAGCTCCTACAATGAGCAGTTCTTC. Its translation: CASSQEAGSSSYNEQFF.

For the CDR3, the DNA is TGTGCCAGCAGTGAACGGAAGGGAGAGACCCAGTACTTC. It codes for CASSERKGETQYF. The gene calls are TRBV2 and TRBJ2-5; no clear D. The CDR3 is 13 amino acids. The germline V gene encodes CDR1 SNHLY and CDR2 FYNNEI. Trimming shortened V by 2 bases and J by 4 bases, and 8 bases separated the two germline ends.

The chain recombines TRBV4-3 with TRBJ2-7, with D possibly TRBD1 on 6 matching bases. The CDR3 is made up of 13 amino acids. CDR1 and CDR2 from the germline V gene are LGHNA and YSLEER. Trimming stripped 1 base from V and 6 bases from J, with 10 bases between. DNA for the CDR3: TGCGCCAGCAGCCAAGGAGAAGGGGGCGAGCAGTACTTC. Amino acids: CASSQGEGGEQYF.

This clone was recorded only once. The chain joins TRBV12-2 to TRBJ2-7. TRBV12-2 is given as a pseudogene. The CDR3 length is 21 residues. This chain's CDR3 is CASRSLPFGTPGPEGPYEQYF. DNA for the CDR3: TGTGCAAGTCGCTCACTCCCTTTCGGGACCCCGGGGCCCGAAGGCCCTTACGAGCAGTACTTC.

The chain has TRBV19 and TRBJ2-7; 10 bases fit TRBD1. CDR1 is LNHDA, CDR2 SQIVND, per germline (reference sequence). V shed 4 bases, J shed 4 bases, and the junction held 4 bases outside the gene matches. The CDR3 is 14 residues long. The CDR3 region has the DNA TGTGCCAGTAGTAAGGACAGGGGGAGGTACGAGCAGTACTTC. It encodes CASSKDRGRYEQYF.

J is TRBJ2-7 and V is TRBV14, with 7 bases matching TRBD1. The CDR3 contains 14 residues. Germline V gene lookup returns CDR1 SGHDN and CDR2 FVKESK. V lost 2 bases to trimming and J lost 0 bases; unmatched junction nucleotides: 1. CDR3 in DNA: TGTGCCAGCAGCCAATGGGACAGCTCCTACGAGCAGTACTTC. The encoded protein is CASSQWDSSYEQYF. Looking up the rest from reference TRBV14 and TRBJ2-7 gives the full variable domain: EAGVTQFPSHSVIEKGQTVTLRCDPISGHDNLYWYRRVMGKEIKFLLHFVKESKQDESGMPNNRFLAERTGGTYSTLKVQPAELEDSGVYFCASSQWDSSYEQYFGPGTRLTVT.

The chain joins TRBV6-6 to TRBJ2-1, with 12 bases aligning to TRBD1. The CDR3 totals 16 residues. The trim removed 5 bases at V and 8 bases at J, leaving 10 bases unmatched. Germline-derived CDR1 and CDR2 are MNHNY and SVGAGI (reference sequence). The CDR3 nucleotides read TGTGCCAGCAGTCAAGGGGGGGACAGGGGGCCGTATGAGCAGTTCTTC. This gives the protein CASSQGGDRGPYEQFF.

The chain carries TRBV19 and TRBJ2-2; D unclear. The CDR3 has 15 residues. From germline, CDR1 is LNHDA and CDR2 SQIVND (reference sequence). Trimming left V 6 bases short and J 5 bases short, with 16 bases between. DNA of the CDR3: TGTGCCAGTAGCAAAGGAAGGGATCGGACCGGGGAGCTGTTTTTT. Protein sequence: CASSKGRDRTGELFF.

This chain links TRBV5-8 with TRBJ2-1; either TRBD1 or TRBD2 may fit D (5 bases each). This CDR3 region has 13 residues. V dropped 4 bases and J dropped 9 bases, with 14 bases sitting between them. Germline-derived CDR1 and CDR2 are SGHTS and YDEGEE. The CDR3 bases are TGTGCCAGCAGCACCCTTTGGGGGACTGAGCAGTTCTTC. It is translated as CASSTLWGTEQFF.

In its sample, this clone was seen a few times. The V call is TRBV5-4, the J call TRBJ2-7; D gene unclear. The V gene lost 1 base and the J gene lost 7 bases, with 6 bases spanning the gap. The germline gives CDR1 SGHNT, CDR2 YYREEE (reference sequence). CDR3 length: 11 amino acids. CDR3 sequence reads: CASSLSGEQYF. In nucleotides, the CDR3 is TGTGCCAGCAGCTTGTCCGGGGAGCAGTACTTC.

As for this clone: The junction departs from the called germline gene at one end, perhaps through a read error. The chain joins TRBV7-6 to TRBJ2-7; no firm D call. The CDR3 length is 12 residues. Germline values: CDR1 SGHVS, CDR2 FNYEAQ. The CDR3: CASSLEAGPASF. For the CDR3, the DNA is TGTGCCAGCAGCTTAGAAGCAGGCCCCGCTAGCTTC.

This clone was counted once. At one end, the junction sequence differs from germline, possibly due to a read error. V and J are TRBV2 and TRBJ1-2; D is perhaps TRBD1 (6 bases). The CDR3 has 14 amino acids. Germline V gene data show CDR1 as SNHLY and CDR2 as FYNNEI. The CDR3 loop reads CASRQGEGNYSYTF. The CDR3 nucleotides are TGTGCCAGCAGACAGGGTGAGGGCAACTATAGCTACACCTTC.

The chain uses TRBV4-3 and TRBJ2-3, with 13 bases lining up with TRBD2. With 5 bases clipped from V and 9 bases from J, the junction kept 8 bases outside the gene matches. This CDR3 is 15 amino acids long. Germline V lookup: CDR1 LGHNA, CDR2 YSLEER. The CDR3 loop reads CASSSLAGGRATQYF. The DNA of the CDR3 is TGCGCCAGCAGCTCACTAGCGGGGGGGCGCGCGACGCAGTATTTT.

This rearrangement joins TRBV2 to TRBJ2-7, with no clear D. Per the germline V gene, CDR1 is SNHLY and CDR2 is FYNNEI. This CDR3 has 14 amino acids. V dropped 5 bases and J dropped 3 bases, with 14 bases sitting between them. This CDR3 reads CASSPQTGYYEQYF. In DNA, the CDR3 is TGTGCCAGCAGTCCCCAAACTGGATACTACGAGCAGTACTTC.

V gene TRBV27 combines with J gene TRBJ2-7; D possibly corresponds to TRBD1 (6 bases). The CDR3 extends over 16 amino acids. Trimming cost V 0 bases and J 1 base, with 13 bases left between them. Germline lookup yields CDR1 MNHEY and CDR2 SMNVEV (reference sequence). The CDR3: CASSLSNDRLSYEQYF. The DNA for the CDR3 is TGTGCCAGCAGTTTATCGAACGACAGGTTGTCCTACGAGCAGTACTTC.

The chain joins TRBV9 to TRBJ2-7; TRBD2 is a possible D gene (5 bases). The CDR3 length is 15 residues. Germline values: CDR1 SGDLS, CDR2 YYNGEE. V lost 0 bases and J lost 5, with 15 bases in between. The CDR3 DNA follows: TGTGCCAGCAGCGTAGGAGGCAGGCGGGTAGACGAGCAGTACTTC. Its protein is CASSVGGRRVDEQYF.

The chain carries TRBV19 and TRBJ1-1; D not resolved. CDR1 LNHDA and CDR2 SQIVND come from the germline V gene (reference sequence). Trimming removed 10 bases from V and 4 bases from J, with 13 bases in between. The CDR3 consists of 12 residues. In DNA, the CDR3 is TGTGCCACCGCTGACTGGGGCACTGAAGCTTTCTTT. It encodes CATADWGTEAFF.

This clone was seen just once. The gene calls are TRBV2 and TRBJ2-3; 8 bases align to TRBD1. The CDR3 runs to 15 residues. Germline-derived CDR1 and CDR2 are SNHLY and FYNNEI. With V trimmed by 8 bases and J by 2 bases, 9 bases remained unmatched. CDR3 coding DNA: TGTGCCAGCGGGAGACAGGGGACCATCACAGATACGCAGTATTTT. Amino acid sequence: CASGRQGTITDTQYF.

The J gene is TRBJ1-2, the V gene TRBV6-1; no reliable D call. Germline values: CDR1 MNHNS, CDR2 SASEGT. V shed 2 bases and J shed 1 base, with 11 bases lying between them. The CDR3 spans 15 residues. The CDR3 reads CASSEFSGHNYGYTF. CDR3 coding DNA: TGTGCCAGCAGTGAATTCAGCGGGCATAACTATGGCTACACCTTC.

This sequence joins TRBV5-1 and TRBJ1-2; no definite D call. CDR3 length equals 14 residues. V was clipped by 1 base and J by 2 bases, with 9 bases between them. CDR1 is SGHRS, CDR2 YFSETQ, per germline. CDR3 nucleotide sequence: TGCGCCAGCAGCTTGTTTCGGCAGAACTATGGCTACACCTTC. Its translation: CASSLFRQNYGYTF.

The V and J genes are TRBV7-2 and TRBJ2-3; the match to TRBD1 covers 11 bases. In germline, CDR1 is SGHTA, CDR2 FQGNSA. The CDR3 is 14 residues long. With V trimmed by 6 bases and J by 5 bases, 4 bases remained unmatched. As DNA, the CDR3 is TGTGCCAGCAGGGGACAGGGGGTGGGAGATACGCAGTATTTT. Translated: CASRGQGVGDTQYF. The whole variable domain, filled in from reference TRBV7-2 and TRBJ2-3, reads GAGVSQSPSNKVTEKGKDVELRCDPISGHTALYWYRQSLGQGLEFLIYFQGNSAPDKSGLPSDRFSAERTGGSVSTLTIQRTQQEDSAVYLCASRGQGVGDTQYFGPGTRLTVL.

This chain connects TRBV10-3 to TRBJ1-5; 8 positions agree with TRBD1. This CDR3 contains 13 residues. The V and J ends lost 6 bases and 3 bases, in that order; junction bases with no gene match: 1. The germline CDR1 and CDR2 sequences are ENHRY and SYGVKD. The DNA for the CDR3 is TGTGCCATCAGGGGACAGGACAATCAGCCCCAGCATTTT. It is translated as CAIRGQDNQPQHF.